These 20 T cell receptor beta chains came from one sample sequenced in a study of T-cell reconstitution after alpha-beta-depleted transplantation in children. Unique molecular identifiers tagged the TCRbeta library. TCRdb ran MiXCR on the PCR reads and lists one entry per CDR3 protein. Here the sample spans about 90,000 distinct CDR3 sequences, 7% to 9% being singletons. Sequences were derived from PBMCs from the stem cell graft donor, sampled from the stem cell graft. These receptors originate from a human donor who donated a stem cell graft to a child with congenital amegakaryocytic thrombocytopenia.

This clonotype was detected ten times or more. One junction end does not reproduce the germline sequence, and a read error may be involved. The chain couples TRBV5-1 to TRBJ2-1; 9 nucleotides match TRBD1. The CDR3 has 15 amino acids. Germline V gene sequence: CDR1 SGHRS, CDR2 YFSETQ. DNA of the CDR3: TGCGCCAGCAGTCAACGGACAGGGGAATACAGTGAGCAGTTCTTC. It encodes CASSQRTGEYSEQFF.

This clonotype was found many times. V is TRBV2 and J is TRBJ1-1; D call uncertain. The germline V gene encodes CDR1 SNHLY and CDR2 FYNNEI. The CDR3 is 13 amino acids. The germline V and J ends were trimmed by 7 bases and 2 bases, with 11 bases remaining between them. The CDR3 DNA follows: TGTGCCAGCAAGTACGAGTCCAACACTGAAGCTTTCTTT. Protein product: CASKYESNTEAFF.

The sample holds a few counts of this clonotype. The chain has TRBV20-1 and TRBJ1-5; D possibly corresponds to TRBD1 (5 bases). Germline V gene lookup returns CDR1 DFQATT and CDR2 SNEGSKA (reference sequence). Trimming removed 4 bases at V and 2 bases at J, with 12 bases between. The CDR3 loop spans 14 amino acids. The CDR3 nucleotides are TGCAGTGCTACCCAGGGATTGGGCAATCAGCCCCAGCATTTT. Amino acid sequence: CSATQGLGNQPQHF.

This clonotype was observed at least ten times. The chain joins TRBV28 to TRBJ1-5; tentatively, D is TRBD1 (5 bases). Germline CDR1 is MDHEN and CDR2 is SYDVKM. The V gene lost 6 bases and the J gene lost 5 bases, with 20 bases spanning the gap. The CDR3 extends over 16 amino acids. CDR3: CASRPGDGRNHQPQHF. The DNA of the CDR3 is TGTGCCAGCAGGCCCGGGGACGGTCGAAACCATCAGCCCCAGCATTTT. Looking up the rest from reference TRBV28 and TRBJ1-5 gives the full variable domain: DVKVTQSSRYLVKRTGEKVFLECVQDMDHENMFWYRQDPGLGLRLIYFSYDVKMKEKGDIPEGYSVSREKKERFSLILESASTNQTSMYLCASRPGDGRNHQPQHFGDGTRLSIL.

This clonotype was detected many times. The chain has TRBV5-1 and TRBJ2-7, with a weak D call TRBD1 (6 bases). Germline V gene sequence: CDR1 SGHRS, CDR2 YFSETQ. This CDR3 has 14 residues. The germline V and J ends were trimmed by 4 bases and 5 bases, with 16 bases remaining between them. CDR3 loop: CASSPGQGAHEQYF. CDR3 sequence (DNA): TGCGCCAGCAGCCCGGGACAAGGGGCCCACGAGCAGTACTTC. Supplemented by reference TRBV5-1 and TRBJ2-7, the full variable domain reads KAGVTQTPRYLIKTRGQQVTLSCSPISGHRSVSWYQQTPGQGLQFLFEYFSETQRNKGNFPGRFSGRQFSNSRSEMNVSTLELGDSALYLCASSPGQGAHEQYFGPGTRLTVT.

This clonotype was seen repeatedly, ten times or more. CDR3 region: CASSLRQGPTDTQYF. The DNA of the CDR3 is TGTGCCAGCAGCTTACGTCAGGGTCCCACAGATACGCAGTATTTT. The gene calls are TRBV7-9 and TRBJ2-3; D possibly corresponds to TRBD1 (5 bases). The CDR3 loop spans 15 amino acids. V was trimmed by 2 bases and J by 2 bases, leaving 11 bases between them. CDR1 is SEHNR and CDR2 is FQNEAQ in the germline V gene (reference sequence).

A few counts support this clonotype. This clone may be a read error of a much larger clone one base away. The chain couples TRBV4-3 to TRBJ1-6, with TRBD1 identical over 10 bases. The CDR3 length is 14 residues. The germline V gene encodes CDR1 LGHNA and CDR2 YSLEER. V shed 4 bases and J 6 bases; nucleotides not matched to a gene: 0. The CDR3 DNA is TGCGCCAGCAGCCGGGACAGGGGTAATTCACCCCTCCACTTT. Its protein is CASSRDRGNSPLHF.

This clonotype was detected many times. The chain has TRBV12-3 or TRBV12-4 and TRBJ2-3; tentative D call: TRBD1 (5 bases). The germline V and J ends were trimmed by 6 bases and 1 base, with 17 bases remaining between them. This CDR3 region has 16 residues. This CDR3 is CASSQVGRRRTDTQYF. The DNA for the CDR3 is TGTGCCAGCAGCCAGGTGGGGCGCAGACGCACAGATACGCAGTATTTT.

Ten or more counts support this clonotype. This sequence joins TRBV5-1 and TRBJ2-3, with D unclear. CDR3 length: 15 amino acids. Trimming cost V 2 bases and J 2 bases, with 12 bases left between them. The V gene's germline CDR1 is SGHRS and CDR2 YFSETQ. DNA of the CDR3: TGCGCCAGCAGCTTACTCCACCCCCTCACAGATACGCAGTATTTT. This translates into CASSLLHPLTDTQYF.

In this sample, this clonotype turned up many times. This chain links TRBV5-6 with TRBJ1-3; D might be TRBD1 (6 bases). CDR3 length: 14 amino acids. Germline lookup yields CDR1 SGHDT and CDR2 YYEEEE. The V end lost 4 bases, the J end lost 5 bases, and 13 bases lay between the germline ends. CDR3 bases: TGTGCCAGCAGCGGGGACAAGCAGAGAAACACCATATATTTT. Translating it yields CASSGDKQRNTIYF.

This clonotype showed up many times. The CDR3 loop reads CASSYIGDTQYF. Written as DNA, the CDR3 is TGTGCCAGCAGTTATATTGGGGATACGCAGTATTTT. The genes are TRBV6-2 or TRBV6-3 and TRBJ2-3, with unresolved D. CDR3 size: 12 residues. The germline V and J ends were trimmed by 3 bases and 6 bases, with 7 bases remaining between them. CDR1 is MNHEY and CDR2 is SVGEGT in the germline V gene.

The gene calls are TRBV7-8 and TRBJ2-3; D not resolved. From germline, CDR1 is SGHVS and CDR2 FQNEAQ. This CDR3 comprises 14 residues. V was cut by 5 bases and J by 4 bases, with 13 bases left in between. Written as DNA, the CDR3 is TGTGCCAGCAGCATACGCTCGTCCCCAGATACGCAGTATTTT. It encodes CASSIRSSPDTQYF.

This clonotype came up many times. The J gene is TRBJ1-6, the V gene TRBV2; 9 bases align to TRBD1. This CDR3 contains 17 residues. CDR1 and CDR2 from the germline V gene are SNHLY and FYNNEI. V gave up 2 bases and J gave up 11 bases; unmatched junction bases: 13. The CDR3 is CASSEPPPGQGYPPLHF. The CDR3 coding sequence is TGTGCCAGCAGTGAACCGCCTCCGGGACAGGGCTATCCACCCCTCCACTTT.

In its sample, this clonotype was seen many times. The chain combines TRBV5-1 with TRBJ1-1; 10 bases map to TRBD1. The germline gives CDR1 SGHRS, CDR2 YFSETQ. With 4 bases clipped from V and 4 bases from J, the junction kept 4 bases outside the gene matches. This CDR3 has 14 amino acids. CDR3 in amino acids: CASSLRTGGTEAFF. For the CDR3, the DNA is TGCGCCAGCAGCCTTCGGACAGGGGGCACTGAAGCTTTCTTT.

This clonotype was recorded many times. V usage is TRBV25-1 and J usage is TRBJ1-4, with 10 positions matching TRBD1. Germline V gene data show CDR1 as MGHDK and CDR2 as SYGVNS. The CDR3 has 14 amino acids. V shed 6 bases, J shed 8 bases, and the junction held 6 bases outside the gene matches. The CDR3 loop reads CASSRGTGDEKLFF. The CDR3 region has the DNA TGTGCCAGCAGCCGCGGGACAGGGGACGAAAAACTGTTTTTT.

This clonotype was recorded at least ten times. This CDR3 is CASSLGLAGRNTQYF. CDR3 sequence (DNA): TGTGCCAGCAGTTTGGGACTAGCGGGACGTAATACGCAGTATTTT. The rearrangement joins TRBV28 to TRBJ2-3, with TRBD2 identical over 13 bases. The CDR3 loop spans 15 amino acids. Trimming took 3 bases from V and 7 from J; bases not matched to a gene: 4. Germline V gene sequence: CDR1 MDHEN, CDR2 SYDVKM.

The chain joins TRBV25-1 to TRBJ2-2; D may be TRBD1 (5 bases). V lost 3 bases and J lost 5, with 16 bases in between. CDR3 length: 16 residues. Germline CDR1 reads MGHDK; CDR2 reads SYGVNS. CDR3 DNA sequence: TGTGCCAGCAGTGATCGCCAGGGAAGGGGAACCGGGGAGCTGTTTTTT. It is translated as CASSDRQGRGTGELFF.

J is TRBJ2-7 and V is TRBV19; 10 bases match TRBD2. This CDR3 has 16 residues. Germline V lookup: CDR1 LNHDA, CDR2 SQIVND (reference sequence). V shed 5 bases, J shed 3 bases, and the junction held 10 bases outside the gene matches. Here the CDR3 reads CASSRSSGRASYEQYF. The CDR3 nucleotides are TGTGCCAGTAGTCGGTCAAGCGGGAGGGCTAGCTACGAGCAGTACTTC.

Many counts were recorded for this clonotype. This chain links TRBV6-5 with TRBJ2-7; 10 bases fit TRBD1. V lost 2 bases to trimming and J lost 6 bases; unmatched junction nucleotides: 7. CDR1 is MNHEY and CDR2 is SVGAGI in the germline V gene. The CDR3 spans 15 residues. CDR3 sequence reads: CASSYRQGASREQYF. Here the CDR3 DNA reads TGTGCCAGCAGTTACCGACAGGGGGCAAGTCGCGAGCAGTACTTC.

Of note for this clonotype: This may be a read error, as it is one base from a much larger clone. This chain's CDR3 is CSVLPSGTGPYERYF. CDR3 nucleotides: TGCAGCGTCCTCCCTTCCGGGACAGGACCCTACGAGCGGTACTTC. The chain employs TRBV29-1 and TRBJ2-7, with TRBD1 matching over 8 bases. Germline V gives CDR1 SQVTM, CDR2 ANQGSEA. The CDR3 covers 15 residues.